This T cell receptor beta chain was sequenced in a study of radiotherapy plus CTLA-4 blockade in lung cancer. Produced via immunoSEQ multiplex PCR; TCRdb's table is partial and in-frame only. The sample has approximately 52,000 clones, 65% to 80% seen once. Participants had chemo-refractory metastatic non-small-cell lung cancer and were treated with focal radiation plus ipilimumab CTLA-4 blockade. CDR1 and CDR2 (germline): MNHNS, SASEGT. The CDR3 loop spans 14 amino acids. The ends were cut back, 6 bases at V and 0 bases at J, with 12 bases in the middle. This chain connects TRBV6-1 to TRBJ2-7, with D perhaps matching TRBD1 (6 bases). The source is a human donor with non-small cell lung cancer whose response to radiotherapy plus ipilimumab could not be evaluated. This specimen consisted of peripheral blood, obtained from a patient treated with radiotherapy plus ipilimumab. Here the CDR3 reads CASRGYRDSYEQYF. In nucleotides, the CDR3 is TGTGCCAGCAGGGGGTACAGGGACTCCTACGAGCAGTACTTC.